This T cell receptor beta chain came from a study of metastatic and nonmetastatic thyroid tumors. Study in general: For malignant and benign thyroid patients, tumor or nodule tissue and blood were the sources whose repertoires were compared.

CDR3 length: 14 residues. The V gene lost 7 bases and the J gene lost 2 bases, with 14 bases spanning the gap. Study processing details: CDR3 differences across clinicopathological groups were used to build a distant-metastasis classifier for papillary thyroid cancer. TCRdb ran MiXCR on the PCR reads. The V and J calls come from TCRdb's annotation, not from the publication. The sample includes about 49,000 clones, around 4% seen only once; the top ten take over 8%. All patients were treatment-naive before thyroid surgery. This clone was detected ten times or more. Sequences were obtained from blood. This TCR derives from a female donor with papillary thyroid cancer or a benign thyroid nodule (not recorded which). Some clones in this sample may be carry-over from other donors' samples. The chain employs TRBV12-3 or TRBV12-4 and TRBJ1-2, with D possibly matching TRBD1 (5 bases). The DNA for the CDR3 is TGTGCCAGCACTAGAAGGGGAACAAACTATGGCTACACCTTC. Translated: CASTRRGTNYGYTF.